This TCR beta chain was sequenced during a study of cytomegalovirus exposure and HLA in healthy donors. PCR involved 60 Vbeta and 13 Jbeta primers. TCRdb's copy holds only in-frame clones and misses some; the assay was immunoSEQ multiplex PCR. The sample has around 150,000 clones, roughly 78% seen once; the top ten hold approximately 2%. This clone was recorded only once. CDR1 is SGHNT and CDR2 is YENEEA in the germline V gene. V lost 0 bases and J lost 2, with 6 bases in between. The CDR3 length is 14 residues. V is TRBV11-3 and J is TRBJ2-3; D is ambiguous. The sample consisted of PBMCs. This sequence originates from a man aged 35 to 55 in good health and CMV-seronegative. The CDR3 bases are TGTGCCAGCAGCTTAGAGGCAGACACAGATACGCAGTATTTT. Translated, it gives CASSLEADTDTQYF.